These 30 T cell receptor beta chains were all obtained from the same sample, sequenced in a study of blood T cell repertoires in COVID-19. This table comes from immunoSEQ multiplex PCR, and its TCRdb copy is limited to in-frame clones, with some not included. The sample gives 250,000 to 350,000 clones, more than 70% of which show up once; less than 9.5% is in the top ten. Sequenced: peripheral blood. All receptors come from a woman aged 45-65 years who had recovered from COVID-19.

V usage is TRBV2 and J usage is TRBJ2-1; possible D gene TRBD1, 5 bases. Trimming stripped 8 bases from V and 4 bases from J, with 12 bases between. CDR3 length: 13 amino acids. Germline V gene lookup returns CDR1 SNHLY and CDR2 FYNNEI. The DNA of the CDR3 is TGTGCCAGCCGCCAGGGCACTTACAATGAGCAGTTCTTC. Its translation is CASRQGTYNEQFF.

This rearrangement joins TRBV7-2 to TRBJ1-1, with D tentatively TRBD1 (5 bases). Germline V gene data show CDR1 as SGHTA and CDR2 as FQGNSA. The CDR3 consists of 14 residues. The V and J ends lost 0 bases and 5 bases respectively, with 10 bases between them. The chain's CDR3 is CASSLAARVTEAFF. The CDR3 coding sequence is TGTGCCAGCAGCTTAGCGGCCAGGGTAACTGAAGCTTTCTTT.

The table lists this clone with a few counts. The rearrangement joins TRBV25-1 to TRBJ1-2; 8 bases are a match to TRBD1. The CDR3 spans 14 residues. Germline V gene lookup returns CDR1 MGHDK and CDR2 SYGVNS. The junction had 8 bases not matched to a gene; V was cut back by 3 bases and J by 8 bases. CDR3 in DNA: TGTGCCAGCAGTGACCCAACAGGGGGTGAAGGCTACACCTTC. This translates into CASSDPTGGEGYTF.

This chain links TRBV19 with TRBJ1-1; 8 nucleotides agree with TRBD1. This CDR3 has 13 amino acids. The trim removed 10 bases at V and 5 bases at J, leaving 9 bases unmatched. CDR1 is LNHDA, CDR2 SQIVND, per germline (reference sequence). DNA of the CDR3: TGTGCCAAAGGACAGGGAGAAAGGACTGAAGCTTTCTTT. Translated: CAKGQGERTEAFF. Supplemented by reference TRBV19 and TRBJ1-1, the full variable domain reads DGGITQSPKYLFRKEGQNVTLSCEQNLNHDAMYWYRQDPGQGLRLIYYSQIVNDFQKGDIAEGYSVSREKKESFPLTVTSAQKNPTAFYLCAKGQGERTEAFFGQGTRLTVV.

V usage is TRBV6-6 and J usage is TRBJ2-7; possible D gene TRBD1, 6 bases. The CDR3 runs to 11 residues. In germline, CDR1 is MNHNY, CDR2 SVGAGI (reference sequence). With 7 bases removed from V and 4 bases from J, the gap between germline ends came to 8 bases. The CDR3 spells CASTGVYEQYF. CDR3 bases: TGTGCCAGCACAGGGGTGTACGAGCAGTACTTC.

The V gene is TRBV5-4, the J gene TRBJ2-1; 13 bases agree with TRBD2. Germline assignment: CDR1 SGHNT and CDR2 YYREEE (reference sequence). CDR3 length equals 16 residues. Trimming at V came to 6 bases and at J to 7 bases, leaving 10 bases not matched to a gene. CDR3 region: CASTSTSGRSRNEQFF. CDR3 nucleotide sequence: TGTGCCAGCACCTCGACTAGCGGGAGGTCTAGAAATGAGCAGTTCTTC.

The chain employs TRBV2 and TRBJ2-3; 10 nucleotides agree with TRBD2. The junction had 13 bases not matched to a gene; V was cut back by 4 bases and J by 3 bases. There are 18 residues in the CDR3. CDR1 and CDR2 (germline): SNHLY, FYNNEI. In DNA, the CDR3 is TGTGCCAGCAGTGTTAGCCTAGCGGGGGACCAGGGTACAGATACGCAGTATTTT. This encodes CASSVSLAGDQGTDTQYF. Looking up the rest from reference TRBV2 and TRBJ2-3 gives the full variable domain: EPEVTQTPSHQVTQMGQEVILRCVPISNHLYFYWYRQILGQKVEFLVSFYNNEISEKSEIFDDQFSVERPDGSNFTLKIRSTKLEDSAMYFCASSVSLAGDQGTDTQYFGPGTRLTVL.

The chain couples TRBV30 to TRBJ2-5; 14 nucleotides agree with TRBD2. This CDR3 has 14 residues. Looked up from germline, CDR1 is GTSNPN and CDR2 is SVGIG (reference sequence). The V and J ends lost 3 bases and 4 bases, in that order; junction bases with no gene match: 1. The CDR3 DNA sequence: TGTGCCTGGAGGGGACTAGCGGGAGTAGAGACCCAGTACTTC. Translated, it gives CAWRGLAGVETQYF.

Concerning this clone itself: One end of the junction varies from germline; a read error may be responsible. The V and J genes are TRBV7-7 and TRBJ2-2, with 8 bases lining up with TRBD1. The CDR3 is 16 residues long. Germline CDR1 SSHAT, CDR2 FNYEAQ (reference sequence). The CDR3, as DNA: TGTGCTAGCAGCCCCGCAGGGGGCGCTTCGAGCGGGGAGCTGTTTTTT. Translating gives CASSPAGGASSGELFF.

This clone appeared a single time. This chain joins TRBV5-4 and TRBJ2-7, with 7 nucleotides matching TRBD1. J was trimmed by 0 bases and V by 4 bases; bases with no gene match: 7. The CDR3 contains 15 residues. Germline loops: CDR1 SGHNT, CDR2 YYREEE (reference sequence). The CDR3 region has the DNA TGTGCCAGCAGCAAAAGACAGGGTTCCTCCTACGAGCAGTACTTC. Amino acids: CASSKRQGSSYEQYF.

The CDR3 nucleotides are TGTGCCAGCAGCTTGTACCACCCCAGCACTGAAGCTTTCTTT. Translated, it gives CASSLYHPSTEAFF. The J gene is TRBJ1-1, the V gene TRBV7-2; no definite D call. CDR3 length: 14 amino acids. From germline, CDR1 is SGHTA and CDR2 FQGNSA. V dropped 3 bases and J dropped 4 bases, with 12 bases sitting between them.

The chain carries TRBV30 and TRBJ1-6, with D maybe TRBD1 (6 bases). The CDR3 loop spans 15 amino acids. The V end was cut by 2 bases, the J end by 7 bases, with 15 bases between. In germline, CDR1 is GTSNPN, CDR2 SVGIG (reference sequence). The chain's CDR3 is CAWSTLTGANSPLHF. In DNA form, the CDR3 reads TGTGCCTGGAGTACGCTGACAGGTGCAAATTCACCCCTCCACTTT.

Here the CDR3 reads CASSRGTSDFGELFF. The DNA for the CDR3 is TGTGCCAGCAGCCGCGGGACTAGTGATTTCGGGGAGCTGTTTTTT. The genes are TRBV5-4 and TRBJ2-2; 8 nucleotides match TRBD2. The CDR3 runs to 15 residues. With 4 bases clipped from V and 7 bases from J, the junction kept 9 bases outside the gene matches. The germline gives CDR1 SGHNT, CDR2 YYREEE (reference sequence).

This chain links TRBV27 with TRBJ2-7, with TRBD1 as a possible D gene (6 bases). This CDR3 is built from 15 residues. Germline loops: CDR1 MNHEY, CDR2 SMNVEV (reference sequence). The V end was cut by 2 bases, the J end by 0 bases, with 11 bases between. In DNA, the CDR3 is TGTGCCAGCAGTTTAGATGGGACACCCTCCTACGAGCAGTACTTC. Translating it yields CASSLDGTPSYEQYF.

CDR3 protein: CASSLATSFSYEQYF. Here the CDR3 DNA reads TGTGCCAGCAGCTTAGCTACTAGCTTCTCCTACGAGCAGTACTTC. The rearrangement uses TRBV7-2 and TRBJ2-7, with D possibly TRBD2 on 6 matching bases. This CDR3 is 15 amino acids long. Deletions cut 0 bases from V and 0 bases from J, with 9 bases between. Germline V gene sequence: CDR1 SGHTA, CDR2 FQGNSA.

This chain connects TRBV30 to TRBJ1-1; D is uncertain. V was shortened by 3 bases and J by 4 bases, with 15 bases between the two germline ends. CDR1 is GTSNPN and CDR2 is SVGIG in the germline V gene (reference sequence). This CDR3 has 14 residues. The CDR3 DNA sequence: TGTGCCTGGAGCCTTCGACTCGGGGTCACTGAAGCTTTCTTT. Translation: CAWSLRLGVTEAFF. Full variable domain (rest looked up from reference TRBV30 and TRBJ1-1): SQTIHQWPATLVQPVGSPLSLECTVEGTSNPNLYWYRQAAGRGLQLLFYSVGIGQISSEVPQNLSASRPQDRQFILSSKKLLLSDSGFYLCAWSLRLGVTEAFFGQGTRLTVV.

The CDR3 loop reads CAWSVTGYGYTF. In nucleotides, the CDR3 is TGTGCCTGGAGTGTAACGGGGTATGGCTACACCTTC. V usage is TRBV30 and J usage is TRBJ1-2; the D is unclear. Per the germline V gene, CDR1 is GTSNPN and CDR2 is SVGIG (reference sequence). Trimming cost V 0 bases and J 5 bases, with 7 bases left between them. The CDR3 runs to 12 residues.

This clone appeared once. The CDR3 DNA reads TGTGCCAGCAGCGTAGACGGACAGGGGGTCTATGGCTACACCTTC. Protein product: CASSVDGQGVYGYTF. This sequence joins TRBV9 and TRBJ1-2; 10 positions match TRBD1. The CDR3 sequence is 15 residues long. Germline V CDR1 and CDR2: SGDLS, YYNGEE. V lost 0 bases, J lost 4 bases, and 3 bases stayed unmatched.

This chain joins TRBV28 and TRBJ2-4; D is perhaps TRBD2 (7 bases). V lost 7 bases and J 15 bases, leaving 19 bases between the germline ends. The CDR3 is made up of 12 amino acids. CDR1 is MDHEN, CDR2 SYDVKM, per germline. The chain's CDR3 is CASTLTGGLLYF. CDR3 nucleotides: TGTGCCAGCACCCTCACGGGGGGCCTCCTGTACTTC.

This rearrangement joins TRBV9 to TRBJ2-2; possibly TRBD2 for D (5 bases). The CDR3 has 13 amino acids. CDR1 and CDR2 (germline): SGDLS, YYNGEE. V was shortened by 4 bases and J by 4 bases, with 8 bases between the two germline ends. The CDR3: CASSPTSTGELFF. For the CDR3, the DNA is TGTGCCAGCAGCCCCACTAGCACCGGGGAGCTGTTTTTT. The variable domain in full, with the rest retrieved from reference TRBV9 and TRBJ2-2, is DSGVTQTPKHLITATGQRVTLRCSPRSGDLSVYWYQQSLDQGLQFLIQYYNGEERAKGNILERFSAQQFPDLHSELNLSSLELGDSALYFCASSPTSTGELFFGEGSRLTVL.

The chain couples TRBV30 to TRBJ1-1; D may be TRBD1 (6 bases). Germline CDR1 and CDR2: GTSNPN and SVGIG (reference sequence). The V end was cut by 5 bases, the J end by 4 bases, with 14 bases between. This CDR3 region has 13 residues. The CDR3 DNA sequence: TGTGCCTGGGTGCGGGGGGCGTCCACTGAAGCTTTCTTT. It encodes CAWVRGASTEAFF.

The CDR3 sequence: CASSRVGGPPDTQYF. In DNA form, the CDR3 reads TGTGCCAGCAGCCGAGTTGGCGGGCCCCCAGATACGCAGTATTTT. V usage is TRBV7-3 and J usage is TRBJ2-3, with TRBD2 as a possible D gene (5 bases). The CDR3 length is 15 residues. Trimming took off 5 bases at V and 4 bases at J, with 16 bases between the two ends. In germline, CDR1 is SGHTA, CDR2 FQGTGA.

V and J are TRBV6-2 or TRBV6-3 and TRBJ1-2, with TRBD1 identical over 7 bases. The V segment lost 5 bases and the J segment 4 bases; nucleotides outside the gene matches: 13. CDR3 size: 16 residues. Germline V gene sequence: CDR1 MNHEY, CDR2 SVGEGT. Written as DNA, the CDR3 is TGTGCCAGCAGTCACAGGGGTTGGATAGATGTCTATGGCTACACCTTC. Amino acid sequence: CASSHRGWIDVYGYTF.

The chain combines TRBV1 with TRBJ1-4; the DNA was not compared with TRBD1, the D call given in the table. TRBV1 counts as a pseudogene. The CDR3 totals 17 residues. The CDR3 loop reads CTSSQDPRILGREKLFF. CDR3 sequence (DNA): TGCACCAGCAGCCAAGATCCCCGCATATTGGGCAGGGAAAAACTGTTTTTT.

The chain links TRBV9 to TRBJ1-2; 11 bases are a match to TRBD1. Germline V gene sequence: CDR1 SGDLS, CDR2 YYNGEE. This CDR3 contains 13 residues. The V gene end was trimmed by 2 bases and the J gene end by 7 bases; junction bases not matched to a gene: 1. Here the CDR3 reads CASSVGTGGGYTF. Written as DNA, the CDR3 is TGTGCCAGCAGCGTCGGGACAGGGGGTGGCTACACCTTC.

The chain uses TRBV5-4 and TRBJ2-7, with D hard to call. This CDR3 comprises 16 residues. The V end was cut by 4 bases, the J end by 2 bases, with 19 bases between. CDR1 and CDR2 from the germline V gene are SGHNT and YYREEE (reference sequence). CDR3 DNA: TGTGCCAGCAGCAGACGCGAACTGTACAGAACCTACGAGCAGTACTTC. As protein: CASSRRELYRTYEQYF. Looking up the rest from reference TRBV5-4 and TRBJ2-7 gives the full variable domain: ETGVTQSPTHLIKTRGQQVTLRCSSQSGHNTVSWYQQALGQGPQFIFQYYREEENGRGNFPPRFSGLQFPNYSSELNVNALELDDSALYLCASSRRELYRTYEQYFGPGTRLTVT.

This chain connects TRBV7-2 to TRBJ2-3, with 7 nucleotides matching TRBD1. V trimming: 5 bases; J trimming: 1 base; junction bases outside the gene matches: 6. The germline V gene encodes CDR1 SGHTA and CDR2 FQGNSA. The CDR3 is made up of 15 amino acids. CDR3 in DNA: TGTGCCAGCAGCCCAGACAGGGCGCGCACAGATACGCAGTATTTT. This codes for CASSPDRARTDTQYF.

The chain employs TRBV4-1 and TRBJ1-4; D might be TRBD1 (6 bases). There are 16 residues in the CDR3. V was pared by 2 bases and J by 5 bases, with 15 bases between. From germline, CDR1 is MGHRA and CDR2 YSYEKL. CDR3 sequence reads: CASSQPRATGNEKLFF. DNA of the CDR3: TGCGCCAGCAGCCAACCGAGAGCGACAGGAAATGAAAAACTGTTTTTT.

The V call is TRBV6-5, the J call TRBJ2-3; the D gene is possibly TRBD2 (6 bases). Trimming left V 6 bases short and J 0 bases short, with 13 bases between. Germline-derived CDR1 and CDR2 are MNHEY and SVGAGI. The CDR3 is 15 amino acids. CDR3 sequence (DNA): TGTGCCAGCAGGGAGGGGAGTTCTAGCACAGATACGCAGTATTTT. Translation: CASREGSSSTDTQYF.

This clone has just a few counts. V and J are TRBV28 and TRBJ1-5; 8 bases are a match to TRBD1. The V segment lost 7 bases and the J segment 4 bases; nucleotides outside the gene matches: 9. The CDR3 extends over 15 amino acids. Per germline, CDR1 MDHEN and CDR2 SYDVKM. CDR3 in amino acids: CASTLAGGGNQPQHF. As DNA, the CDR3 is TGTGCCAGCACTCTAGCAGGGGGCGGAAATCAGCCCCAGCATTTT. The full variable domain, completed using reference TRBV28 and TRBJ1-5, is DVKVTQSSRYLVKRTGEKVFLECVQDMDHENMFWYRQDPGLGLRLIYFSYDVKMKEKGDIPEGYSVSREKKERFSLILESASTNQTSMYLCASTLAGGGNQPQHFGDGTRLSIL.